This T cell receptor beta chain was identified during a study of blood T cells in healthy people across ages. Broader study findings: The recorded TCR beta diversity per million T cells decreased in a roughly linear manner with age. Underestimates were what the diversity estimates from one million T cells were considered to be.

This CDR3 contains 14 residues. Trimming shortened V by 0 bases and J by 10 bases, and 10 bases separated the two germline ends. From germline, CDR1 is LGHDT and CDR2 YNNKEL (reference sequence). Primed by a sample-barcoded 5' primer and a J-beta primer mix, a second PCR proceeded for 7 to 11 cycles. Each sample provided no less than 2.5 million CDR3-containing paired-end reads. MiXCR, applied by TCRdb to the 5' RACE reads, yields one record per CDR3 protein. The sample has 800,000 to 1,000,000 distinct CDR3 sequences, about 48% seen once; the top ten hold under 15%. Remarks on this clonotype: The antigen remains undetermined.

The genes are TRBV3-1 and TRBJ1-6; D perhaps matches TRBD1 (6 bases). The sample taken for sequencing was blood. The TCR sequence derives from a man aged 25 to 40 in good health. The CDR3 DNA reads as TGTGCCAGCAGCCAAGAAGTTGGGGGCTCACCCCTCCACTTT. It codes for CASSQEVGGSPLHF.